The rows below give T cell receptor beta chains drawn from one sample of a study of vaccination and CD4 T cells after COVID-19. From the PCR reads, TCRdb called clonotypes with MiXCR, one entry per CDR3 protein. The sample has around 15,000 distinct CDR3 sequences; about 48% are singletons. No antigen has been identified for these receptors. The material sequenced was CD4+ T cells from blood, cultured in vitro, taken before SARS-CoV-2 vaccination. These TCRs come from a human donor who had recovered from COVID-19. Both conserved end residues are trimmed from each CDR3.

cdr3_aa: ASSLPGQGAAKNIQY
v_call: TRBV11-3
j_call: TRBJ2-4

cdr3_aa: ASSLSGANTEAF
v_call: TRBV7-9
j_call: TRBJ1-1

cdr3_aa: ASSRDPGQGSSYGYT
v_call: TRBV19
j_call: TRBJ1-2

cdr3_aa: ASSRGLAKETQY
v_call: TRBV6-1
j_call: TRBJ2-5

cdr3_aa: AIWDRGQPQH
v_call: TRBV6-2/TRBV6-3
j_call: TRBJ1-5

cdr3_aa: ASSVGQGARYGYT
v_call: TRBV6-1
j_call: TRBJ1-2

cdr3_aa: ASTITPGFTDTQY
v_call: TRBV7-2
j_call: TRBJ2-3

cdr3_aa: SARDSRGTGELF
v_call: TRBV20-1
j_call: TRBJ2-2

cdr3_aa: ASSRVGDTQY
v_call: TRBV28
j_call: TRBJ2-3

cdr3_aa: ASSPFVEKTTDTQY
v_call: TRBV18
j_call: TRBJ2-3

cdr3_aa: ATSRDIGRGPSTDTQY
v_call: TRBV15
j_call: TRBJ2-3

cdr3_aa: ARYRENYGYT
v_call: TRBV30
j_call: TRBJ1-2

cdr3_aa: ASSFTIFQEETQY
v_call: TRBV11-3
j_call: TRBJ2-5

cdr3_aa: ASRRQGSSGSTGELF
v_call: TRBV6-1
j_call: TRBJ2-2

cdr3_aa: SATQAGVSYNEQF
v_call: TRBV20-1
j_call: TRBJ2-1

cdr3_aa: ASSLVGIREELF
v_call: TRBV7-2
j_call: TRBJ2-2

cdr3_aa: ASSLGGWETQY
v_call: TRBV7-9
j_call: TRBJ2-5

cdr3_aa: ASTAGTVINNSPLH
v_call: TRBV7-9
j_call: TRBJ1-6

cdr3_aa: ASNSGAAGRIQY
v_call: TRBV19
j_call: TRBJ2-4

cdr3_aa: ATSGSGGPTGELF
v_call: TRBV24-1
j_call: TRBJ2-2

cdr3_aa: ASSGRSRTGEYGYT
v_call: TRBV2
j_call: TRBJ1-2

cdr3_aa: SAALDAGSSYEQY
v_call: TRBV20-1
j_call: TRBJ2-7

cdr3_aa: VSSKGVVNTEAF
v_call: TRBV27
j_call: TRBJ1-1

cdr3_aa: ASSLYGSTGELF
v_call: TRBV25-1
j_call: TRBJ2-2

cdr3_aa: ASSSAQGGRGELF
v_call: TRBV6-5
j_call: TRBJ2-2

cdr3_aa: ASSPRGSTFYGYT
v_call: TRBV5-6
j_call: TRBJ1-2

cdr3_aa: ASSLRGARGYT
v_call: TRBV2
j_call: TRBJ1-2

cdr3_aa: ASRLSYGYT
v_call: TRBV2
j_call: TRBJ1-2

cdr3_aa: ASIRLMNTEAF
v_call: TRBV6-2/TRBV6-3
j_call: TRBJ1-1

cdr3_aa: SASTGGTNYGYT
v_call: TRBV20-1
j_call: TRBJ1-2

cdr3_aa: SAKKGQGAGT
v_call: TRBV20-1
j_call: TRBJ1-2

cdr3_aa: SAQPPGGANTGELF
v_call: TRBV20-1
j_call: TRBJ2-2

cdr3_aa: ASSEDRDGNEQF
v_call: TRBV2
j_call: TRBJ2-1

cdr3_aa: ASSSDRGRETQY
v_call: TRBV6-5
j_call: TRBJ2-5

cdr3_aa: ASTVDSNQPQH
v_call: TRBV2
j_call: TRBJ1-5

cdr3_aa: SARGSSGSNYEQY
v_call: TRBV20-1
j_call: TRBJ2-7

cdr3_aa: ASSIQQGNQPQH
v_call: TRBV19
j_call: TRBJ1-5

cdr3_aa: SVVPTDTQY
v_call: TRBV29-1
j_call: TRBJ2-3

cdr3_aa: ATKRARGEPQH
v_call: TRBV2
j_call: TRBJ1-5

cdr3_aa: ASSLQLAQTNYGYT
v_call: TRBV5-4
j_call: TRBJ1-2

cdr3_aa: SARPSGGPTDTQY
v_call: TRBV20-1
j_call: TRBJ2-3

cdr3_aa: ASSYSKDSSYEQY
v_call: TRBV6-5
j_call: TRBJ2-7

cdr3_aa: AISESNGIRGHTQY
v_call: TRBV10-3
j_call: TRBJ2-3

cdr3_aa: ATSSGRTYEQY
v_call: TRBV15
j_call: TRBJ2-7

cdr3_aa: ASSQDLITDTQY
v_call: TRBV4-3
j_call: TRBJ2-3

cdr3_aa: ASSPTGGTEAF
v_call: TRBV6-1
j_call: TRBJ1-1

cdr3_aa: ASSPTSSTDTQY
v_call: TRBV7-9
j_call: TRBJ2-3

cdr3_aa: ASKRGAGQRNTEAF
v_call: TRBV19
j_call: TRBJ1-1

cdr3_aa: ASRGGQGTDTQY
v_call: TRBV12-3/TRBV12-4
j_call: TRBJ2-3

cdr3_aa: SARRLGGAHGYT
v_call: TRBV20-1
j_call: TRBJ1-2

cdr3_aa: ASSSHTGRGGYNEQF
v_call: TRBV6-2/TRBV6-3
j_call: TRBJ2-1

cdr3_aa: ASSPTTKIKNSPLH
v_call: TRBV27
j_call: TRBJ1-6

cdr3_aa: ASRPGVATNEKLF
v_call: TRBV28
j_call: TRBJ1-4

cdr3_aa: ASSDRVSDAPLH
v_call: TRBV6-1
j_call: TRBJ1-6